This T cell receptor beta chain was sequenced during a study of shared clonotypes between healthy human individuals. Assay: immunoSEQ multiplex PCR; the TCRdb copy retains only in-frame clones and omits some. The table includes 2 million to 3 million clones, 93% detected once. Trimming took 6 bases from V and 11 from J; bases not matched to a gene: 11. Germline V lookup: CDR1 SQVTM, CDR2 ANQGSEA. This CDR3 spans 13 amino acids. This clone was seen once. The sequencing sample was made of naive CD4+ T cells from PBMCs. Subset denoted: CD45RA+ positively selected. V gene TRBV29-1 combines with J gene TRBJ2-5; 11 bases agree with TRBD1. The receptor's source is a man younger than 35 in good health. Some clones in this sample may be carry-over from other donors' samples. CDR3 protein: CSVSGQGGRGQYF. The CDR3 DNA sequence: TGCAGCGTCTCGGGACAGGGGGGTCGTGGGCAGTACTTC.